One sample yielded the 17 T cell receptor beta chains listed below, sequenced in a study of T cell responses to AZD1222 COVID-19 vaccine. Measured with immunoSEQ multiplex PCR; TCRdb has only the in-frame clones, and not every one. The profile shows around 150,000 clones, about 95% of them singletons. The starting material was peripheral blood, obtained on day 0 of AZD1222 vaccination. These receptors were taken from an adult in good health.

The chain is built from TRBV2 and TRBJ1-5, with D perhaps matching TRBD1 (6 bases). Germline V gene data show CDR1 as SNHLY and CDR2 as FYNNEI. V shed 5 bases and J shed 5 bases, with 16 bases lying between them. The CDR3 has 15 residues. CDR3: CASSRLTGAYQPQHF. The DNA of the CDR3 is TGTGCCAGCAGTCGGCTGACAGGAGCATATCAGCCCCAGCATTTT.

The chain is built from TRBV7-8 and TRBJ2-5; 13 nucleotides align to TRBD2. From germline, CDR1 is SGHVS and CDR2 FQNEAQ. Trimming cost V 7 bases and J 4 bases; bases outside gene matches: 9. The CDR3 covers 16 residues. CDR3 sequence reads: CASTFRTSGRGETQYF. Written as DNA, the CDR3 is TGTGCCAGCACCTTTAGGACTAGCGGGAGAGGAGAGACCCAGTACTTC.

The rearrangement joins TRBV3-1 (or the pseudogene TRBV3-2) to TRBJ1-1, with D uncertain. Germline values: CDR1 LGHDT, CDR2 YNNKEL (reference sequence). The V gene lost 0 bases and the J gene lost 8 bases, with 7 bases spanning the gap. The CDR3 contains 12 residues. CDR3 bases: TGTGCCAGCAGCCAAGATAAATCCGAAGCTTTCTTT. It codes for CASSQDKSEAFF.

The rearrangement links TRBV28 to TRBJ2-2; D call uncertain. Trimming cost V 6 bases and J 3 bases, with 5 bases left between them. The germline V gene encodes CDR1 MDHEN and CDR2 SYDVKM. The CDR3 is 12 residues long. CDR3 bases: TGTGCCAGCAGGCAGTACACCGGGGAGCTGTTTTTT. Its translation is CASRQYTGELFF. The full variable domain, its missing parts supplied by reference TRBV28 and TRBJ2-2, is DVKVTQSSRYLVKRTGEKVFLECVQDMDHENMFWYRQDPGLGLRLIYFSYDVKMKEKGDIPEGYSVSREKKERFSLILESASTNQTSMYLCASRQYTGELFFGEGSRLTVL.

V gene TRBV2 combines with J gene TRBJ1-1; 7 nucleotides agree with TRBD1. The junction had 5 bases not matched to a gene; V was cut back by 0 bases and J by 7 bases. Germline V gene data show CDR1 as SNHLY and CDR2 as FYNNEI. The CDR3 is 14 amino acids. The CDR3 bases are TGTGCCAGCAGTGAAGCGGGCAGGGGGGTTGAAGCTTTCTTT. Translated, it gives CASSEAGRGVEAFF.

The chain joins TRBV27 to TRBJ2-4, with 9 bases aligning to TRBD2. J gave up 9 bases and V 5 bases, and 11 bases lay outside the gene matches. Germline V gene lookup returns CDR1 MNHEY and CDR2 SMNVEV (reference sequence). The CDR3 consists of 15 residues. The CDR3 spells CASSPAGGPFGIQYF. The CDR3 DNA reads as TGTGCCAGCAGTCCAGCGGGGGGCCCCTTCGGCATTCAGTACTTC.

The gene calls are TRBV5-1 and TRBJ1-1; D not certain. Trimming cost V 0 bases and J 0 bases, with 6 bases left between them. The CDR3 runs to 14 residues. Germline values: CDR1 SGHRS, CDR2 YFSETQ. This CDR3 is CASSLGTMNTEAFF. CDR3 DNA: TGCGCCAGCAGCTTGGGTACGATGAACACTGAAGCTTTCTTT. The full variable domain, rest sourced from reference TRBV5-1 and TRBJ1-1, is KAGVTQTPRYLIKTRGQQVTLSCSPISGHRSVSWYQQTPGQGLQFLFEYFSETQRNKGNFPGRFSGRQFSNSRSEMNVSTLELGDSALYLCASSLGTMNTEAFFGQGTRLTVV.

The CDR3 sequence: CASSLGLSQQETQYF. The CDR3 DNA sequence: TGTGCCAGCAGCTTAGGCCTGTCCCAACAAGAGACCCAGTACTTC. The chain employs TRBV13 and TRBJ2-5, with D hard to call. V gave up 0 bases and J gave up 2 bases, with 10 bases separating them. The CDR3 contains 15 residues. The germline V gene has CDR1 PRHDT and CDR2 FYEKMQ (reference sequence).

The chain couples TRBV6-4 to TRBJ2-3; D perhaps matches TRBD2 (6 bases). V was pared by 4 bases and J by 1 base, with 12 bases between. The CDR3 length is 15 residues. The germline V gene encodes CDR1 MRHNA and CDR2 SNTAGT. The chain's CDR3 is CASSATGTGTDTQYF. CDR3 DNA: TGTGCCAGCAGTGCAACCGGGACTGGCACAGATACGCAGTATTTT.

This chain connects TRBV18 to TRBJ1-4, with D unclear. Trimming removed 2 bases from V and 0 bases from J, with 10 bases in between. CDR1 and CDR2 from the germline V gene are KGHSH and LQKENI. The CDR3 is 16 amino acids. The CDR3 nucleotides read TGTGCCAGCTCACCAATGGCAGCGCCAACTAATGAAAAACTGTTTTTT. Translated: CASSPMAAPTNEKLFF.

The rearrangement joins TRBV3-1 (or the pseudogene TRBV3-2) to TRBJ2-3, with D maybe TRBD2 (5 bases). The ends were cut back, 1 base at V and 2 bases at J, with 7 bases in the middle. The CDR3 length is 14 residues. The germline gives CDR1 LGHDT, CDR2 YNNKEL (reference sequence). The CDR3 is CASSQGGLTDTQYF. The CDR3 DNA reads TGTGCCAGCAGCCAAGGCGGACTCACAGATACGCAGTATTTT.

V and J are TRBV29-1 and TRBJ2-3; D gene ambiguous. With 2 bases removed from V and 4 bases from J, the gap between germline ends came to 13 bases. CDR1 and CDR2 from the germline V gene are SQVTM and ANQGSEA. This CDR3 spans 14 amino acids. The CDR3 loop is CSVERQVGADTQYF. In nucleotides, the CDR3 is TGCAGCGTTGAAAGGCAGGTCGGTGCAGATACGCAGTATTTT.

The chain has TRBV3-1 (or the pseudogene TRBV3-2) and TRBJ2-2, with D unresolved. In germline, CDR1 is LGHDT, CDR2 YNNKEL (reference sequence). Trimming pared 5 bases from V and 5 bases from J, leaving 15 bases between. This CDR3 is built from 15 residues. The DNA for the CDR3 is TGTGCCAGCAGCACGGAGACGAAAGGTACCGGGGAGCTGTTTTTT. Encoded protein: CASSTETKGTGELFF.

The V gene is TRBV19, the J gene TRBJ2-1; 10 positions agree with TRBD2. The ends lost 5 bases at V and 9 bases at J; junction bases unmatched: 13. The CDR3 sequence is 16 residues long. Germline V gene data show CDR1 as LNHDA and CDR2 as SQIVND (reference sequence). The CDR3 sequence: CASSADSGRAWGEQFF. CDR3 in DNA: TGTGCCAGTAGTGCGGACAGCGGGAGGGCCTGGGGTGAGCAGTTCTTC.

V and J are TRBV10-1 and TRBJ1-3; D is unclear. There are 14 residues in the CDR3. The germline CDR1 and CDR2 sequences are WNHNN and SYGVQD (reference sequence). V was shortened by 3 bases and J by 0 bases, with 6 bases between the two germline ends. This CDR3 reads CASSDRSSGNTIYF. The CDR3 coding sequence is TGCGCCAGCAGTGACCGCAGCTCTGGAAACACCATATATTTT.

V is TRBV6-2 or TRBV6-3 and J is TRBJ2-7; no firm D call. Germline-derived CDR1 and CDR2 are MNHEY and SVGEGT. The CDR3 sequence is 12 residues long. Trimming shortened V by 2 bases and J by 5 bases, and 7 bases separated the two germline ends. CDR3 DNA: TGTGCCAGCAGTTACCCTAACAACGAGCAGTACGTC. As protein: CASSYPNNEQYV.

This chain connects TRBV6-2 or TRBV6-3 to TRBJ2-1, with D unresolved. Germline V CDR1 and CDR2: MNHEY, SVGEGT. Trimming left V 6 bases short and J 10 bases short, with 16 bases between. The CDR3 sequence is 13 residues long. Written as DNA, the CDR3 is TGTGCCAGCAGCCGAGGACGGAATGAAGAGCAGTTCTTC. Protein: CASSRGRNEEQFF.